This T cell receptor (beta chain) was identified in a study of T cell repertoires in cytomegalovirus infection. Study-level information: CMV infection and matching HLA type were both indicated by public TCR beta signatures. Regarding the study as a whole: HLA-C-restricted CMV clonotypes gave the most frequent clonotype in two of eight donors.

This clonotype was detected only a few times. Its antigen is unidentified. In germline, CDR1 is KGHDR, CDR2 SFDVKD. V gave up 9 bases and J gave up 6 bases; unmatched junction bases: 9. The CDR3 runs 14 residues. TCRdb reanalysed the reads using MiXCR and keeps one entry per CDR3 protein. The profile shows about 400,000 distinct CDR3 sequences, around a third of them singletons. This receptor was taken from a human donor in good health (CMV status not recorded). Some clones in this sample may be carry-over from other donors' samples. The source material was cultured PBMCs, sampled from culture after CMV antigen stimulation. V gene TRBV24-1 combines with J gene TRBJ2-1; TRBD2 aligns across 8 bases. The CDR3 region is CATRGGAGPNEQFF. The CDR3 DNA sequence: TGTGCCACCCGGGGGGGGGCAGGACCCAATGAGCAGTTCTTC.